Detailed here is one T cell receptor beta chain. Antigen unknown. The data stem from a study of cytomegalovirus exposure and HLA in healthy donors. Overall study findings and caveats: Excluded were some V segments that proved indistinguishable, including TRBV6-2 and TRBV6-3. Reportedly, cytomegalovirus status was diagnosed with high sensitivity and specificity. Productive status was seen about 90% or about 30% of the time for most TCR beta V segments in an earlier analysis.

The germline V gene has CDR1 LNHDA and CDR2 SQIVND (reference sequence). The CDR3 spans 17 residues. The V gene lost 6 bases and the J gene lost 0 bases, with 15 bases spanning the gap. The PCR contained 60 Vbeta and 13 Jbeta primers. The data were produced by immunoSEQ multiplex PCR, yet TCRdb's version contains in-frame clones alone and is incomplete. The profile shows about 160,000 clones, less than 90% of them singletons. The sequenced material came from PBMCs. The chain combines TRBV19 with TRBJ2-6, with a tentative D call TRBD1 (6 bases). The receptor was derived from a boy younger than 10 in good health and CMV-seronegative. In DNA, the CDR3 is TGTGCCAGTAGGACAGGACTTGGTTTCTCTGGGGCCAACGTCCTGACTTTC. It specifies CASRTGLGFSGANVLTF.